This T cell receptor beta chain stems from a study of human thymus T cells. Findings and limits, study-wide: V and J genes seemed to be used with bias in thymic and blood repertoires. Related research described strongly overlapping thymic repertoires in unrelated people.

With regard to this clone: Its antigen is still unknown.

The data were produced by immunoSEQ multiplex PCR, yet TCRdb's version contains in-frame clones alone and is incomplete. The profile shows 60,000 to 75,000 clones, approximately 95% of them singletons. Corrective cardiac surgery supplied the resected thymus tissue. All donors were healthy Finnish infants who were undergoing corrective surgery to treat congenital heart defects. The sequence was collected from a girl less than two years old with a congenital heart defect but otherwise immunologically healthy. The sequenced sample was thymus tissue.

The CDR3: CASSYSDLGVRYGYTF. The CDR3 DNA sequence: TGTGCCAGCAGTTACTCGGATCTGGGGGTTCGGTATGGCTACACCTTC. This chain joins TRBV6-5 and TRBJ1-2; TRBD1 is a possible D gene (5 bases). Germline CDR1 MNHEY, CDR2 SVGAGI. With 0 bases removed from V and 5 bases from J, the gap between germline ends came to 16 bases. CDR3 size: 16 residues.